This TCR beta chain was captured by sequencing in a study of response to subunit inactivated influenza vaccine. TCRdb re-analysed the RT-PCR reads in MiXCR, keeping a single row per CDR3 protein. Seen here are roughly 170,000 distinct CDR3 sequences, 9.2% observed once, and the top ten hold about a tenth. The V end lost 4 bases, the J end lost 2 bases, and 6 bases lay between the germline ends. Germline V lookup: CDR1 DFQATT, CDR2 SNEGSKA (reference sequence). This CDR3 has 12 residues. This clonotype was seen at least ten times. Its target is unknown. Whole-study findings and limits: It was suggested by the authors that few new T cells are recruited by each seasonal influenza vaccination.

The chain has TRBV20-1 and TRBJ1-5; no clear D gene. The receptor comes from a man aged 45-65 years who received an inactivated influenza vaccine. Here the sequenced sample was non-naive T cells sorted from PBMCs, taken on the day of vaccination. Here the CDR3 DNA reads TGCAGTGCTAAAGGAGGCAATCAGCCCCAGCATTTT. Encoded protein: CSAKGGNQPQHF.